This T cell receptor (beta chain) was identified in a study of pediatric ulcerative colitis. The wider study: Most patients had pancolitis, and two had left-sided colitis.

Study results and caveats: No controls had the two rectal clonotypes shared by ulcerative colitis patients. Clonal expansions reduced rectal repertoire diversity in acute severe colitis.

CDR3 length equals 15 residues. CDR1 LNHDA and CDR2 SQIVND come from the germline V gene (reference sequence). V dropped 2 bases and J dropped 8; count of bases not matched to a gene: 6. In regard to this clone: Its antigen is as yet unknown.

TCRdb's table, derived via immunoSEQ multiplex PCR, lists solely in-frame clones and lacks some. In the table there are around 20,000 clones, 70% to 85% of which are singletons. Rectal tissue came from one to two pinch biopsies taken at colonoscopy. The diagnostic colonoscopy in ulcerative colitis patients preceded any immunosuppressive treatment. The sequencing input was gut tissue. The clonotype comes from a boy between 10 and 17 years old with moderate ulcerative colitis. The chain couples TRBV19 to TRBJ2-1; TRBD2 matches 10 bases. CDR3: CASSISSGGNYEQFF. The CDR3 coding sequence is TGTGCCAGTAGTATAAGTAGCGGGGGGAACTATGAGCAGTTCTTC.